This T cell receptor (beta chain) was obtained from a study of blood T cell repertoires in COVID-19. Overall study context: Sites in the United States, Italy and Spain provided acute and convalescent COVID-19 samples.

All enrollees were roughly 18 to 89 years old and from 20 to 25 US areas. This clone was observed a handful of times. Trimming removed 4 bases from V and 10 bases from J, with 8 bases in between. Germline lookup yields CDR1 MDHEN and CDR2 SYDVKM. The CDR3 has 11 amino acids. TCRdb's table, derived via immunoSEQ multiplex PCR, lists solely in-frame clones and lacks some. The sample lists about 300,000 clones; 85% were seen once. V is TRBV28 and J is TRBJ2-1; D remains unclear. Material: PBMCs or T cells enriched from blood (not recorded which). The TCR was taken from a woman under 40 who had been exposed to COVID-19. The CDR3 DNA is TGTGCCAGCAGTTACTTTACGGAGCAGTTCTTC. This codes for CASSYFTEQFF.